What follows describes a single T cell receptor beta chain. The data originate from a study of blood T cell repertoires in COVID-19. Study-wide background: Resolution of symptoms, clearance, or two negative PCRs was present in recovered Cohort 3 donors.

This table comes from immunoSEQ multiplex PCR, and its TCRdb copy is limited to in-frame clones, with some not included. This table has 200,000 to 250,000 clones, roughly nine tenths appearing once. V lost 6 bases and J lost 5, with 10 bases in between. The germline V gene encodes CDR1 MRHNA and CDR2 SNTAGT. This CDR3 spans 13 amino acids. Researchers sorted participants into cohorts using their self-reported clinical history. The sequence derives from a woman aged 50 to 60 in a cohort exposed to, infected with or recovered from COVID-19 (not recorded which). The J gene is TRBJ2-2, the V gene TRBV6-4, with D tentatively TRBD1 (6 bases). Sequencing was performed on PBMCs or T cells enriched from blood (not recorded which). As DNA, the CDR3 is TGTGCCAGCAGCGAGGGGGAGACCGGGGAGCTGTTTTTT. As protein: CASSEGETGELFF.